The present T cell receptor beta chain was sequenced within a study of CD8 T cells in Susac syndrome (dated by TCRdb to the late 2010s). For context, the study as a whole: Among the Susac syndrome patients who were sequenced, clinically active disease was present in roughly six and clinical remission was observed in roughly eight. At blood withdrawal, Susac syndrome patients were either therapy-naive, taking corticosteroids (in some cases with IVIg as well), or taking IVIg alone. Whether CD8+ T cell activation and differentiation in Susac syndrome was antigen driven was tested using repertoire sequencing. The study at large found these results: The number of individuals in the TCR sequencing and HLA analysis was recognized as being relatively small. No clonal expansion was detected in the CD4+ T cell repertoire of Susac syndrome patients.

In the case of this clonotype: Its antigen specificity is not known. There are no base qualities to consult, and no much larger clone falls within one base.

RNA was extracted using the RNeasy kit, and about 0.45 to 1 microgram was reverse transcribed with random hexamers. The immunoSEQ multiplex PCR assay, covering 54 Vbeta and 13 Jbeta segments, was used to amplify TCR beta CDR3 regions. Bias from PCR amplification was corrected by using a synthetic template baseline for primer optimization and for computational correction. Turning to the authors' computational methods: Only productive sequences were kept, with reads annotated to V, D and J genes according to IMGT and analyzed in immunoSEQ Analyzer. To calculate clonality, Shannon entropy was normalized by log2 of the number of productive unique sequences and then subtracted from one. For each patient and control, public and private clones were evaluated within the 100 most prevalent clones. Clones were defined as Susac-specific if absent from the healthy and MS cohorts, from around 1,000 published viral clones and from other ImmuneACCESS disease sequences. The raw public reads went through TCRdb reprocessing: fastp at Q25, MiXCR clone calling, in-frame beta chains kept. Identical CDR3 proteins give one entry, which carries the most common genes and DNA. Here the V and J calls rest on TCRdb's processing, not on the authors' analysis. The table for this sample lists under 150,000 distinct CDR3 sequences; 95% of them were counted only once. The top ten clones comprise approximately 0.13% of the sample.

High-throughput TCR beta sequencing profiled peripheral blood CD8+ and CD4+ T cells from healthy donors, Susac syndrome patients and multiple sclerosis patients. The Susac syndrome patients fulfilled recently defined diagnostic criteria for definite or probable disease. Bulk CD8+ and CD4+ T cells were purified by magnetic negative isolation, while CD8+ TEMRA cells were enriched using FACS. Blood was collected in EDTA tubes and processed within 24 hours, with PBMCs isolated through density gradient centrifugation. PBMCs intended for TCR sequencing were cryopreserved in liquid nitrogen and thawed later in a water bath at 37 degrees C. The sorted or isolated CD4+, CD8+ and CD8+ TEMRA cells had a purity of 90% or higher. CDR1 MDHEN and CDR2 SYDVKM are derived from the germline V gene. Between the V and J ends, shortened by 2 bases and 8 bases respectively, the junction contains 9 bases. The CDR3 spans 12 residues, from the cysteine through the phenylalanine. The only DNA kept is the CDR3, 36 bases in frame from the first base.

Sequences were obtained from CD4+ T cells from PBMCs. Rearrangement joined TRBV28 to TRBJ1-1; a confident D gene designation cannot be given. This TCR came from a human donor with Susac syndrome. CDR3 protein: CASSLIQGEAFF. The nucleotide sequence reads as follows: TGTGCCAGCAGTTTAATCCAAGGCGAAGCTTTCTTT.